This T cell receptor beta chain was found in a study of cytomegalovirus exposure and HLA in healthy donors. Findings and caveats of the study: A previous analysis found most TCR beta V segments productive roughly 87% or roughly 30% of the time.

PCR used 60 Vbeta primers and 13 Jbeta primers. Clones were sequenced by immunoSEQ multiplex PCR, and TCRdb holds only the in-frame ones, with some missing. The sample totals roughly 75,000 clones. Worth noting for this clone: The antigen is undetermined.

J was trimmed by 5 bases and V by 4 bases; bases with no gene match: 11. Germline values: CDR1 SGDLS, CDR2 YYNGEE. There are 17 residues in the CDR3. This clonotype was sampled from a boy between 5 and 17 years old in good health and CMV-seronegative. The V and J genes are TRBV9 and TRBJ2-5, with 13 bases matching TRBD2. Sequencing input: PBMCs. This chain's CDR3 is CASSPGLAGVPRETQYF. For the CDR3, the DNA is TGTGCCAGCAGCCCCGGACTAGCGGGGGTGCCCCGTGAGACCCAGTACTTC.